The T cell receptor (beta chain) described here comes from a study of T cell repertoires in cytomegalovirus infection. About the study: HLA-B-restricted CMV epitopes that are well studied were used alongside recently identified HLA-C-restricted ones. It was the public TCR beta signatures that indicated both CMV infection and matching HLA type. Whole-study findings and limits: Frequencies of public TCR beta families were cumulated, and this identified carriers of CMV plus the relevant HLA. The response measured ex vivo was dominated by TCR beta clonotypes (HLA-C-restricted and CMV-specific).

In regard to this clonotype: Antigen unknown.

CDR3 length: 15 residues. With V trimmed by 3 bases and J by 3 bases, 3 bases remained unmatched. CDR1 is KGHSH and CDR2 is LQKENI in the germline V gene. TCRdb used MiXCR to reprocess the reads, holding one entry per CDR3 protein. The sample lists around 770,000 distinct CDR3 sequences; almost 30% were seen once. The origin of this receptor is a human donor in good health (CMV status not recorded). Some clones in this sample may be carry-over from other donors' samples. The rearrangement uses TRBV18 and TRBJ2-7; 12 bases line up with TRBD1. Sequenced material: cultured CD8+ T cells from PBMCs, taken from culture after CMV antigen stimulation. In DNA, the CDR3 is TGTGCCAGCTCACCCCGGGACAGGGGGCACTACGAGCAGTACTTC. This encodes CASSPRDRGHYEQYF.